This T cell receptor (beta chain) was sequenced during a study of blood T cell repertoires in COVID-19. Germline CDR1 is MNHNS and CDR2 is SASEGT. V was shortened by 2 bases and J by 4 bases, with 15 bases between the two germline ends. The CDR3 consists of 15 residues. Assay used: immunoSEQ multiplex PCR; TCRdb lists only in-frame clones, some missing. The sample carries fewer than 350,000 clones, 88% recorded once. Participant-given clinical history determined each cohort assignment. This chain uses TRBV6-1 with TRBJ2-7; the D gene is possibly TRBD1 (5 bases). Sample: PBMCs or T cells enriched from blood (not recorded which). The receptor's source is a woman aged 25 to 39 who had been exposed to COVID-19. CDR3 residues: CASSEPAGIRYEQYF. The CDR3 DNA sequence: TGTGCCAGCAGTGAACCGGCAGGGATTAGGTACGAGCAGTACTTC.